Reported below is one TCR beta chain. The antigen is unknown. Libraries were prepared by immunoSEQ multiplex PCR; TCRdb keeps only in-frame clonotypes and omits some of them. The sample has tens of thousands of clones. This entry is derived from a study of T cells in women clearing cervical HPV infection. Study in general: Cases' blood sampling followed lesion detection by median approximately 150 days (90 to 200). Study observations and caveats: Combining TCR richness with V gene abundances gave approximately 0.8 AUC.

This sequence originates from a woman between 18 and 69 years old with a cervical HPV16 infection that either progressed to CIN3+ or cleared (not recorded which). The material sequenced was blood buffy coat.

CDR3 in amino acids: CAWSLGQGLGDTQYF. The covered CDR3 bases are TGTGCCTGGAGTCTGGGACAGGGGCTAGGTGATACG. V gene TRBV30 combines with J gene TRBJ2-3, with TRBD1 matching over 10 bases. The sequence runs out 3 residues before the end of the CDR3; the remainder is reconstructed from the germline J gene. The CDR3 is 15 amino acids. The V segment lost 2 bases and the J segment 6 bases; nucleotides outside the gene matches: 8. Germline V gene lookup returns CDR1 GTSNPN and CDR2 SVGIG (reference sequence).